This record concerns one T cell receptor (beta chain) sequence. Its antigen remains unidentified. This CDR3 is 12 amino acids long. V lost 9 bases to trimming and J lost 9 bases; unmatched junction nucleotides: 8. Germline CDR1 LNHDA, CDR2 SQIVND (reference sequence). This record belongs to a study of OX40 agonist ivuxolimab in advanced cancers. Findings and caveats of the study: Circulating CD4+ and CD8+ T cells showed clonal expansion by week 6 at 0.1 to 3.0 mg/kg.

Profiling relied on immunoSEQ multiplex PCR, and the TCRdb table lists in-frame clones only, not all of them. In the table there are about 13,000 clones, around 69% of which are singletons. This sequence was found in an adult with an advanced solid tumor such as melanoma, head and neck, liver or kidney cancer. Specimen: CD4+ or CD8+ T cells sorted from blood, collected in a trial of the OX40 agonist ivuxolimab. The gene calls are TRBV19 and TRBJ1-5; 7 bases match TRBD1. This CDR3 is CASGQAIWPQHF. The CDR3 DNA is TGTGCCAGCGGACAGGCCATTTGGCCCCAGCATTTT.